This T cell receptor beta chain was found in a study of blood T cell repertoires in COVID-19. This clone was seen only once. The V segment lost 5 bases and the J segment 0 bases; nucleotides outside the gene matches: 13. The CDR3 is 20 residues long. The germline CDR1 and CDR2 sequences are MDHEN and SYDVKM. Using immunoSEQ multiplex PCR, the repertoire was profiled, and TCRdb retains in-frame clones only, with some absent. The sample shows approximately 300,000 clones, approximately 92% of them seen only once. The TCR comes from a woman in her 30s who had recovered from COVID-19. The J gene is TRBJ2-4, the V gene TRBV28, with 13 bases that match TRBD2. The sample was PBMCs or T cells enriched from blood (not recorded which). CDR3: CASSPRTSGGEWTAKNIQYF. DNA for the CDR3: TGTGCCAGCAGTCCAAGGACTAGCGGGGGCGAGTGGACAGCCAAAAACATTCAGTACTTC.